This TCR beta chain appears in the sequencing data of a study of response to subunit inactivated influenza vaccine. Study results and limitations: Few new T cells, the authors suggested, are recruited by each seasonal influenza vaccination.

TCRdb reprocessed the RT-PCR reads with MiXCR, giving one entry per CDR3 protein. The data show hundreds of thousands of distinct CDR3 sequences, with approximately 12% seen just once and around 13% held by the top ten. Details on this clonotype: No antigen is known for it.

The TCR sequence derives from a man between 45 and 60 years old who received an inactivated influenza vaccine. Material: PBMCs from blood, obtained roughly 48 days after vaccination.

The DNA for the CDR3 is TGTGCCAGCAGCTACGGACTAGCGGGAGGCTCCGGGGAGCTGTTTTTT. It specifies CASSYGLAGGSGELFF. The rearrangement uses TRBV7-6 and TRBJ2-2; TRBD2 aligns across 14 bases. With V trimmed by 4 bases and J by 6 bases, 4 bases remained unmatched. The germline CDR1 and CDR2 sequences are SGHVS and FNYEAQ. The CDR3 has 16 amino acids.